This T cell receptor (beta chain) emerged from a study of tumor-infiltrating lymphocytes in localized non-small cell lung cancer. For this clone: Its target is not known.

CDR3 length: 16 residues. Trimming left V 5 bases short and J 3 bases short, with 18 bases between. In germline, CDR1 is SGHTA, CDR2 FQGNSA. General study results and limits: TCR sequencing covered a subset of patients with enough tissue. Tumors had more T cell infiltration than uninvolved lung, per TCRbeta sequencing and CD3 counts.

Repertoires were generated with immunoSEQ multiplex PCR, while TCRdb's copy carries only in-frame clones and drops some. The repertoire holds approximately 13,000 clones, about 71% seen once, with 9% to 9.5% in the top ten. The V gene is TRBV7-2, the J gene TRBJ2-3, with D perhaps being TRBD1 or TRBD2 (5 bases each). Sequencing input: lung tumor tissue. The receptor's source is a human donor with non-small cell lung cancer. CDR3 sequence reads: CASSVVIGTGTDTQYF. The CDR3 DNA follows: TGTGCCAGCAGCGTCGTTATAGGGACGGGAACAGATACGCAGTATTTT.